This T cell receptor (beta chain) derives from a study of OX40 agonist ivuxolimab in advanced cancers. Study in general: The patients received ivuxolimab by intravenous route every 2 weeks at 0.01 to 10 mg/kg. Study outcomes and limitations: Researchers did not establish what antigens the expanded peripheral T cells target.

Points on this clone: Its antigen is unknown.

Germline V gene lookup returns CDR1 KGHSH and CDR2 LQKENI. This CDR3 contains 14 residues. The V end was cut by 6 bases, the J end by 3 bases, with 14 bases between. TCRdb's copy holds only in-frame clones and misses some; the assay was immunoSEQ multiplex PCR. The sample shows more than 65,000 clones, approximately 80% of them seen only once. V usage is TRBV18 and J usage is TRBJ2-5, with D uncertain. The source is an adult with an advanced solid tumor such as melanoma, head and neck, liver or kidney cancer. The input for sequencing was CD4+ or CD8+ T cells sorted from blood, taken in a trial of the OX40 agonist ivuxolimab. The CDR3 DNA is TGTGCCAGCTCCCCAAGAGCAACAAAAGAGACCCAGTACTTC. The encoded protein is CASSPRATKETQYF.